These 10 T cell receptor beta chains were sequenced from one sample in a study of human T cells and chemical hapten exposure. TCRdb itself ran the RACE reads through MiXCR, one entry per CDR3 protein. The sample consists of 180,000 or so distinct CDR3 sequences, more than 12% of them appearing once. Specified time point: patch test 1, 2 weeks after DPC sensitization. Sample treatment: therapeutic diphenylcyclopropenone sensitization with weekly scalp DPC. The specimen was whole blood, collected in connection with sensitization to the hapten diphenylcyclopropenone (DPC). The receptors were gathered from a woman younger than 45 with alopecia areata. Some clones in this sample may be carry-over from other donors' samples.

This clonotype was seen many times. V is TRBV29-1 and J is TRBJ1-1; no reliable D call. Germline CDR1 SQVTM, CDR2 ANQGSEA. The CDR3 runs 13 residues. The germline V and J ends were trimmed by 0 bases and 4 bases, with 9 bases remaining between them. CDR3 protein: CSVEDLEATEAFF. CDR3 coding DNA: TGCAGCGTTGAAGATTTGGAGGCCACTGAAGCTTTCTTT.

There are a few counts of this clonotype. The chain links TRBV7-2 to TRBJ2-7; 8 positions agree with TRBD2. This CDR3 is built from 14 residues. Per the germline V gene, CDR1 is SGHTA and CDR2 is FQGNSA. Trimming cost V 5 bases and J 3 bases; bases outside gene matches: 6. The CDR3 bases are TGTGCCAGCAGCACGGCCGGGACTAGCTACGAGCAGTACTTC. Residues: CASSTAGTSYEQYF.

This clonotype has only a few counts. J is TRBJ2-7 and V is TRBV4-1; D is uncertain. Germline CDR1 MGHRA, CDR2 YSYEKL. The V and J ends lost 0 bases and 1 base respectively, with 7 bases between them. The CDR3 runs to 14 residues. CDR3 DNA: TGCGCCAGCAGCCAAGAGGCGACATCCTACGAGCAGTACTTC. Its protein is CASSQEATSYEQYF.

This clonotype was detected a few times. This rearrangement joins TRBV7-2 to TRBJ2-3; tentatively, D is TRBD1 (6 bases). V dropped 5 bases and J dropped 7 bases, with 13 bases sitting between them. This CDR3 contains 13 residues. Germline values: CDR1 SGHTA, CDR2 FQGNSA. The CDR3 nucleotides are TGTGCCAGCAGCAGAACCGGGACAAATACGCAGTATTTT. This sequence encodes CASSRTGTNTQYF. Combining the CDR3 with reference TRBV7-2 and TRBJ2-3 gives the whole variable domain GAGVSQSPSNKVTEKGKDVELRCDPISGHTALYWYRQSLGQGLEFLIYFQGNSAPDKSGLPSDRFSAERTGGSVSTLTIQRTQQEDSAVYLCASSRTGTNTQYFGPGTRLTVL.

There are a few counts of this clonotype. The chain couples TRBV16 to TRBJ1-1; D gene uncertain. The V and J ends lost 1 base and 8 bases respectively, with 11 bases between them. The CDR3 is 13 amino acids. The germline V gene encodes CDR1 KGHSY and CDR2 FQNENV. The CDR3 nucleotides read TGTGCCAGCAGCCAATTGTCAGCCGGAGAAGCTTTCTTT. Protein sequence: CASSQLSAGEAFF. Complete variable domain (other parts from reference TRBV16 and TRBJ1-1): GEEVAQTPKHLVRGEGQKAKLYCAPIKGHSYVFWYQQVLKNEFKFLISFQNENVFDETGMPKERFSAKCLPNSPCSLEIQATKLEDSAVYFCASSQLSAGEAFFGQGTRLTVV.

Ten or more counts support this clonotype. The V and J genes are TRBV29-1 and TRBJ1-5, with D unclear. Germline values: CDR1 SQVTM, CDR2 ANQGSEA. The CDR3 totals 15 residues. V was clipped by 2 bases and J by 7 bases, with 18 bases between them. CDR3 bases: TGCAGCGTTGAAAGTCTTTGGGTGAAAGCCCAGCCCCAGCATTTT. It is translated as CSVESLWVKAQPQHF.

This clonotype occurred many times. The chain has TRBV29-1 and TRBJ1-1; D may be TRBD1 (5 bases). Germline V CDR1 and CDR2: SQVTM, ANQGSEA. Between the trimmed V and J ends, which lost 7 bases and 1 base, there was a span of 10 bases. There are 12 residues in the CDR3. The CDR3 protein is CSGGLTNTEAFF. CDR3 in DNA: TGCAGCGGGGGACTGACGAACACTGAAGCTTTCTTT.

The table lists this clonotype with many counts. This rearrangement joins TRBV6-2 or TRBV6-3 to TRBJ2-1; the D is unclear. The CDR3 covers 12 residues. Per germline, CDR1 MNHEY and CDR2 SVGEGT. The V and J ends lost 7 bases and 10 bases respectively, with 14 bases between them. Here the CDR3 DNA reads TGTGCCAGCACCAACGAGTCGCCCGAGCAGTTCTTC. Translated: CASTNESPEQFF.

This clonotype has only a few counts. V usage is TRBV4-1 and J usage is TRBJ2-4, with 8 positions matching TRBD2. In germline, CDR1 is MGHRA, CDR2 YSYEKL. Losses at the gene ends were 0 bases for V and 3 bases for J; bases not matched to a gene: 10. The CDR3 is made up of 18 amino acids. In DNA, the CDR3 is TGCGCCAGCAGCCAAGATGGAGGAGCGGGAGACTACAAAAACATTCAGTACTTC. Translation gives CASSQDGGAGDYKNIQYF.

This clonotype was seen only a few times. The CDR3 loop reads CASSFQGHTSGANVLTF. The CDR3 DNA follows: TGTGCCAGCAGCTTCCAGGGGCATACCTCTGGGGCCAACGTCCTGACTTTC. The V call is TRBV5-4, the J call TRBJ2-6; D possibly corresponds to TRBD1 (6 bases). The CDR3 covers 17 residues. Germline lookup yields CDR1 SGHNT and CDR2 YYREEE (reference sequence). The V end was cut by 2 bases, the J end by 0 bases, with 12 bases between.